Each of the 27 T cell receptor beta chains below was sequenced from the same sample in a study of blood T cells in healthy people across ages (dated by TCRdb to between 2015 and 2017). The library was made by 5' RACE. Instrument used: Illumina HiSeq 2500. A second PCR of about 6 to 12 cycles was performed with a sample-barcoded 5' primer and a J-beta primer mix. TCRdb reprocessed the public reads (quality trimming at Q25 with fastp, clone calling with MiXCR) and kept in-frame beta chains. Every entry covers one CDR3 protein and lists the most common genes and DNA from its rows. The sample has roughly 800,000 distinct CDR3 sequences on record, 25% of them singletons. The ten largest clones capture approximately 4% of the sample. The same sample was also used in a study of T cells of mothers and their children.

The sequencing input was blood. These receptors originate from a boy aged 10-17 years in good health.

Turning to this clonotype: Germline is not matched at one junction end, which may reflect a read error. The CDR3 sequence is CASSLDTQGRDGYTF. DNA of the CDR3: TGCGCCAGCAGCTTGGATACACAGGGACGCGATGGCTACACCTTC. The chain links TRBV5-5 to TRBJ1-2; tentatively, D is TRBD1 (6 bases). The CDR3 runs to 15 residues. Germline assignment: CDR1 SGHKS and CDR2 YYEKEE (reference sequence).

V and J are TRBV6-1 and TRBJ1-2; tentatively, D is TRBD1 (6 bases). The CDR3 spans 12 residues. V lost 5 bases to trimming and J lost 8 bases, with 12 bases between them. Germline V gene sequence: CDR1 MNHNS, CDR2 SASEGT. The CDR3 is CASSRDIQGYTF. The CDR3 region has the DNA TGTGCCAGCAGTAGGGACATCCAAGGCTACACCTTC.

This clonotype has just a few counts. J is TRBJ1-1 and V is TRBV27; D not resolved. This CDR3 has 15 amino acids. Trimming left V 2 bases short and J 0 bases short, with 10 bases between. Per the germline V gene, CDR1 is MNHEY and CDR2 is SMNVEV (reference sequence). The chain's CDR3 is CASSLTVGVNTEAFF. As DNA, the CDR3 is TGTGCCAGCAGTTTAACAGTGGGAGTGAACACTGAAGCTTTCTTT.

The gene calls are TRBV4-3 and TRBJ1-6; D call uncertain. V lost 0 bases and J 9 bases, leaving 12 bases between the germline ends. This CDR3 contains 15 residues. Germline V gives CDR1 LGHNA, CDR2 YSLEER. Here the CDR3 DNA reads TGCGCCAGCAGCCAAGAGTGGAACATGGGTTCACCCCTCCACTTT. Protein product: CASSQEWNMGSPLHF.

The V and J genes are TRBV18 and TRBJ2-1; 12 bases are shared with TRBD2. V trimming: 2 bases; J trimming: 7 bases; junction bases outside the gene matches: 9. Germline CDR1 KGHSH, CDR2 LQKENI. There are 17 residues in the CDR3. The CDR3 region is CASSPVPTSGSFNEQFF. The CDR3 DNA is TGTGCCAGCTCACCAGTACCGACTAGCGGGAGTTTTAATGAGCAGTTCTTC.

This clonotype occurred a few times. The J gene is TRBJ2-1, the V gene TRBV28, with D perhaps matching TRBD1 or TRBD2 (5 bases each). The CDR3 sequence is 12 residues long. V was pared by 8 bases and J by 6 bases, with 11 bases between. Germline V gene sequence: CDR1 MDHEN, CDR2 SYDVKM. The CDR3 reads CASAPGLNEQFF. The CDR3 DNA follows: TGTGCCAGCGCCCCGGGGCTCAATGAGCAGTTCTTC.

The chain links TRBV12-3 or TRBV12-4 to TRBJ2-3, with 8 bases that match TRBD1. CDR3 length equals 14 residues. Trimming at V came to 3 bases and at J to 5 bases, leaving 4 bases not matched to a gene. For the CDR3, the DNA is TGTGCCAGCAGTTTTCAGGGGGCGAAAGATACGCAGTATTTT. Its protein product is CASSFQGAKDTQYF.

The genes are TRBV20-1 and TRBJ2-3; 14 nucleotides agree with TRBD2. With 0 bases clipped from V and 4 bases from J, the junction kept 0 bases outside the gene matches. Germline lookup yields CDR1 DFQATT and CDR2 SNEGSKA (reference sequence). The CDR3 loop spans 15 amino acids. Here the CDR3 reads CSAREGLAGADTQYF. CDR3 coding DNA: TGCAGTGCTAGAGAGGGACTAGCGGGAGCAGATACGCAGTATTTT.

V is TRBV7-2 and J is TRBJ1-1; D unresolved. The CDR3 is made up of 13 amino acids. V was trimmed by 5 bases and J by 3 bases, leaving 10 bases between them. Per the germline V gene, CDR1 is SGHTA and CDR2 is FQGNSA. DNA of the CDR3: TGTGCCAGCAGCCCCAACACGGACACTGAAGCTTTCTTT. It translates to CASSPNTDTEAFF.

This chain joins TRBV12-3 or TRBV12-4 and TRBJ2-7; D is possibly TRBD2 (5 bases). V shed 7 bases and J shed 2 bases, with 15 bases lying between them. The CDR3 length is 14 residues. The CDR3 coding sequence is TGTGCCAGCACCCCGGGAAGGGCCCCCTACGAGCAGTACTTC. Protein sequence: CASTPGRAPYEQYF.

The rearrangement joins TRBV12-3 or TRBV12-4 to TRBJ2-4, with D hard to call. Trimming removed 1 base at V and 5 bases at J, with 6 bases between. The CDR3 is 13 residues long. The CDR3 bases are TGTGCCAGCAGTTTAGTTTCCGAAAACATTCAGTACTTC. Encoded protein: CASSLVSENIQYF.

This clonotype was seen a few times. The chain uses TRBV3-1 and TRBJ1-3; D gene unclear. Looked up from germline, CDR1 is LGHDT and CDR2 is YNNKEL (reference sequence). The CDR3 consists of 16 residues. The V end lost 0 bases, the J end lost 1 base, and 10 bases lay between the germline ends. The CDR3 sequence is CASSQEYLKSGNTIYF. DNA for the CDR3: TGTGCCAGCAGCCAAGAGTACCTTAAATCTGGAAACACCATATATTTT.

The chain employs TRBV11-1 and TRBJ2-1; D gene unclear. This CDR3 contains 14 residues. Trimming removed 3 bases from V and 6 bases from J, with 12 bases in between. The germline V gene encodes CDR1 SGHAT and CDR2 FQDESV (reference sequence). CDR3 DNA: TGTGCCAGCAGCTTTGGTCAGCCAGTCAATGAGCAGTTCTTC. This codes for CASSFGQPVNEQFF.

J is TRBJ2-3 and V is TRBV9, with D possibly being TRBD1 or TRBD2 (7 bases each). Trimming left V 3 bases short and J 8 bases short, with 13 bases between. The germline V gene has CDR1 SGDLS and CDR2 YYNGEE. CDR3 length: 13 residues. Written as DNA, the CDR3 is TGTGCCAGCAGCGCAGGGGGGGCTTCTACGCAGTATTTT. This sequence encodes CASSAGGASTQYF.

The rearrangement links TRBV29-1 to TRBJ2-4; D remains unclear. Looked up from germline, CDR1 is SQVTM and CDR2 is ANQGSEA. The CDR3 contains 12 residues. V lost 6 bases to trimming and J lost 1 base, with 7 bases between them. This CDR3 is CSVALAKNIQYF. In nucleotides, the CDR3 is TGCAGCGTGGCCTTGGCCAAAAACATTCAGTACTTC.

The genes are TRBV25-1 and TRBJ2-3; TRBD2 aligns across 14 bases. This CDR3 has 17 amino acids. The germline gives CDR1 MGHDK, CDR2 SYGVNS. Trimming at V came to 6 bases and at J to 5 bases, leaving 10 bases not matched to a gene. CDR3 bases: TGTGCCAGCAGACCATACCCGGGACTAGCGGGAGTAGATACGCAGTATTTT. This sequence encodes CASRPYPGLAGVDTQYF.

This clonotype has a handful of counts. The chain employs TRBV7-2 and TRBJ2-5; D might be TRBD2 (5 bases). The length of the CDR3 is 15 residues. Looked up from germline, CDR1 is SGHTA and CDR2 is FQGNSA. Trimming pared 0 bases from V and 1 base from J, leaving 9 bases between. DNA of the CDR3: TGTGCCAGCAGCTTAGCGTCGAGGGCCCAAGAGACCCAGTACTTC. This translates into CASSLASRAQETQYF. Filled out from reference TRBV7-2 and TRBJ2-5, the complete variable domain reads GAGVSQSPSNKVTEKGKDVELRCDPISGHTALYWYRQSLGQGLEFLIYFQGNSAPDKSGLPSDRFSAERTGGSVSTLTIQRTQQEDSAVYLCASSLASRAQETQYFGPGTRLLVL.

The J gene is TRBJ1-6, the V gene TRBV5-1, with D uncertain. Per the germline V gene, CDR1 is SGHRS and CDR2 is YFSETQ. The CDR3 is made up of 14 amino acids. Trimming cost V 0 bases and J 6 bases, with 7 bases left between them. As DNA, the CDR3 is TGCGCCAGCAGCTTGGAATTGGGTAATTCACCCCTCCACTTT. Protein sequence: CASSLELGNSPLHF. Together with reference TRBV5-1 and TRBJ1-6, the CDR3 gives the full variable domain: KAGVTQTPRYLIKTRGQQVTLSCSPISGHRSVSWYQQTPGQGLQFLFEYFSETQRNKGNFPGRFSGRQFSNSRSEMNVSTLELGDSALYLCASSLELGNSPLHFGNGTRLTVT.

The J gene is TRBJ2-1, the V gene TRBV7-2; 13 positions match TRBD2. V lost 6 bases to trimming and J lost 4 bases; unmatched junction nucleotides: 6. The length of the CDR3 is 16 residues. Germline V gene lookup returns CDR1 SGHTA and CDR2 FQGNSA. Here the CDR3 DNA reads TGTGCCAGCAGAGGACTAGCGGGGGCCAATTACAATGAGCAGTTCTTC. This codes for CASRGLAGANYNEQFF.

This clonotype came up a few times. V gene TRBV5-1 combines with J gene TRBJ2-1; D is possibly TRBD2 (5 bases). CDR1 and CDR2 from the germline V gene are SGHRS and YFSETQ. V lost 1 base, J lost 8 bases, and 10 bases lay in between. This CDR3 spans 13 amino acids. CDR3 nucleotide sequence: TGCGCCAGCAGCTTGACTAGTCCCTATGAGCAGTTCTTC. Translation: CASSLTSPYEQFF.

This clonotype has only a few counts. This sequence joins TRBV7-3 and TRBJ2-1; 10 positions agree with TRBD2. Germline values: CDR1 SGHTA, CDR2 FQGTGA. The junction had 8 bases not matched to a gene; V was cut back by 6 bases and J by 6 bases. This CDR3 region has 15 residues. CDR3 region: CASRPSGRAANEQFF. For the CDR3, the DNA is TGTGCCAGCAGACCAAGCGGGAGGGCCGCCAATGAGCAGTTCTTC.

The CDR3 DNA reads as TGTGCCAGCAGTTACTCGACCGGGTTAGGCTACGAGCAGTACTTC. Translating it yields CASSYSTGLGYEQYF. This chain uses TRBV6-5 with TRBJ2-7; unclear D gene. The germline gives CDR1 MNHEY, CDR2 SVGAGI. The CDR3 is made up of 15 amino acids. V dropped 0 bases and J dropped 3 bases, with 12 bases sitting between them.

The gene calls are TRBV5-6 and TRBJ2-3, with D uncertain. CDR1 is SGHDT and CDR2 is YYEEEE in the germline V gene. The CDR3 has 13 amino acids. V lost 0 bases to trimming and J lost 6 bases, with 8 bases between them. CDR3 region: CASSLGPGDTQYF. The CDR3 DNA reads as TGTGCCAGCAGCTTGGGACCCGGGGATACGCAGTATTTT.

The CDR3 loop reads CASSATERAYEQYF. As DNA, the CDR3 is TGTGCCAGCAGCGCCACGGAGCGGGCCTACGAGCAGTACTTC. The rearrangement joins TRBV9 to TRBJ2-7; D may be TRBD2 (6 bases). V shed 3 bases and J shed 2 bases, with 12 bases lying between them. Per the germline V gene, CDR1 is SGDLS and CDR2 is YYNGEE. The CDR3 runs 14 residues.

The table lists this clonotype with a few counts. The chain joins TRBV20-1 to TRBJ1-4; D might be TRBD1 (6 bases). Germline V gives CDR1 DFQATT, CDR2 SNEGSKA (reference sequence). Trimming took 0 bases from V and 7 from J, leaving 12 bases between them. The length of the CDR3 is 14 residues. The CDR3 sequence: CSARDQQGGEKLFF. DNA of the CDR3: TGCAGTGCTAGAGATCAACAGGGAGGTGAAAAACTGTTTTTT.

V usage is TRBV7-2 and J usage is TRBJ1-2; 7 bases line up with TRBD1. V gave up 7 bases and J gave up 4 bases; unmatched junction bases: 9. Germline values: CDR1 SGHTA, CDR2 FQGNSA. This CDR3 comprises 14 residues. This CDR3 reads CASIMTGTSYGYTF. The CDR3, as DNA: TGTGCCAGCATTATGACAGGGACTTCCTATGGCTACACCTTC.

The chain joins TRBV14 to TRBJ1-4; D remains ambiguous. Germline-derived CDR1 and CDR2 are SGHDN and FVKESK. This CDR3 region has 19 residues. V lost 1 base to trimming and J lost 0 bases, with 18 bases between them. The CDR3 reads CASSQASGSNVATNEKLFF. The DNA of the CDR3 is TGTGCCAGCAGCCAAGCTTCCGGGAGCAATGTTGCAACTAATGAAAAACTGTTTTTT.